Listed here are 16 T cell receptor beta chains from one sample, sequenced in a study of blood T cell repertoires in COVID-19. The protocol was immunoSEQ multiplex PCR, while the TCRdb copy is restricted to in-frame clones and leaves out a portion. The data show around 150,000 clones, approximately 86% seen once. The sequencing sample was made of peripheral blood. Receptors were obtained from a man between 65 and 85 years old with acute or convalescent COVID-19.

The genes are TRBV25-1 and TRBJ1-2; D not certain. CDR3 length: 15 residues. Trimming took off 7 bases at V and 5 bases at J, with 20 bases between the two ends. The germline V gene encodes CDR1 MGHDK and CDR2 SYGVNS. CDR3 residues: CASISSLGEGYGYTF. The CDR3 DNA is TGTGCCAGCATTTCCTCCTTGGGAGAGGGTTATGGCTACACCTTC.

This chain's CDR3 is CASSSQGHTQYF. DNA of the CDR3: TGCGCCAGCAGCTCACAGGGGCATACGCAGTATTTT. The chain links TRBV5-1 to TRBJ2-3, with TRBD1 identical over 7 bases. This CDR3 spans 12 amino acids. CDR1 is SGHRS and CDR2 is YFSETQ in the germline V gene. Trimming at V came to 3 bases and at J to 7 bases, leaving 2 bases not matched to a gene.

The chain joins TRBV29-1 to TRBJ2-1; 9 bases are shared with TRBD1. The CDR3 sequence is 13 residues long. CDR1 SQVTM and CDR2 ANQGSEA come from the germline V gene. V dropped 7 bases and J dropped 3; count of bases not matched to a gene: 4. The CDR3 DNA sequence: TGCAGCGGGGACAGGGCCAACTACAATGAGCAGTTCTTC. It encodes CSGDRANYNEQFF.

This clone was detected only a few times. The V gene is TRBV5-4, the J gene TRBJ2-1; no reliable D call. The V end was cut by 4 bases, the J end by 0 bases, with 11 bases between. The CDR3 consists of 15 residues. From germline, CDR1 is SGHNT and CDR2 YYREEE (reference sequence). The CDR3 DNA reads TGTGCCAGCAGCCCGCAGGCGATCTCCTACAATGAGCAGTTCTTC. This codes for CASSPQAISYNEQFF.

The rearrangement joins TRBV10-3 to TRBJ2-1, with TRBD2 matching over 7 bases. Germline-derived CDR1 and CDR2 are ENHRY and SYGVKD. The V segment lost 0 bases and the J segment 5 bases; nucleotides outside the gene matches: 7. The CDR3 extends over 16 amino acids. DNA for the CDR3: TGTGCCATCAGTGAGTCGGGAGGGAGAAGAAACAATGAGCAGTTCTTC. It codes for CAISESGGRRNNEQFF.

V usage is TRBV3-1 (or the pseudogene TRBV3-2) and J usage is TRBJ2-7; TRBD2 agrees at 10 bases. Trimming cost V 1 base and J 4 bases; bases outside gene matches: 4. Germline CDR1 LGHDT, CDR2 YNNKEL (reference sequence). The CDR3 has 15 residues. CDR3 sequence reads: CASSQGPSGRYEQYF. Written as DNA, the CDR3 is TGTGCCAGCAGCCAAGGTCCTAGCGGGAGATACGAGCAGTACTTC.

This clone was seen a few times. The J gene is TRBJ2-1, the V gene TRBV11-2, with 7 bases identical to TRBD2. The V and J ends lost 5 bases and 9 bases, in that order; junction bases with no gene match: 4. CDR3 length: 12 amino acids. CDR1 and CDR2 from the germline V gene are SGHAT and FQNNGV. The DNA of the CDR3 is TGTGCCAGCAGCCCCGGGGGGAGTGAGCAGTTCTTC. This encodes CASSPGGSEQFF. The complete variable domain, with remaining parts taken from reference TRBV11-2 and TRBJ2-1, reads EAGVAQSPRYKIIEKRQSVAFWCNPISGHATLYWYQQILGQGPKLLIQFQNNGVVDDSQLPKDRFSAERLKGVDSTLKIQPAKLEDSAVYLCASSPGGSEQFFGPGTRLTVL.

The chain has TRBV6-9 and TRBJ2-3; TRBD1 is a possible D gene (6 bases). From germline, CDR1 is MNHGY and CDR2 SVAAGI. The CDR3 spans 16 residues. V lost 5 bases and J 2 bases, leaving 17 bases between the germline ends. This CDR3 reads CASSHRQVLNTDTQYF. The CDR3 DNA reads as TGTGCCAGCAGTCACCGACAGGTTCTAAACACAGATACGCAGTATTTT.

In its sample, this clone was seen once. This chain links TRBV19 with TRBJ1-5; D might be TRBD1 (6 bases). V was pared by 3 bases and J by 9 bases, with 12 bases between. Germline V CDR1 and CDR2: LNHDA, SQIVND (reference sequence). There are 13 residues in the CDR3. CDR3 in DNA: TGTGCCAGTAGTATTGAGGGGGATCGGCCCCAGCATTTT. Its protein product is CASSIEGDRPQHF.

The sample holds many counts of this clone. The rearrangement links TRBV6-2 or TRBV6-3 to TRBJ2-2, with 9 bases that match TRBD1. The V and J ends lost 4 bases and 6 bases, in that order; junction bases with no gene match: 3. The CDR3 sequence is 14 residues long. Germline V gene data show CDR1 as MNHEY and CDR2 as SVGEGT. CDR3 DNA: TGTGCCAGCAGTTTGGGGACAGGGTCCGGGGAGCTGTTTTTT. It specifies CASSLGTGSGELFF.

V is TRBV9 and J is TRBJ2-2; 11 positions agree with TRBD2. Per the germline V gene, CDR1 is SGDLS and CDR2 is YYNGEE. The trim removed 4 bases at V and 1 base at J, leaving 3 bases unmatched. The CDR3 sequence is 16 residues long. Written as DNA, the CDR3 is TGTGCCAGCAGCATAACTAGCGGGGGGAACACCGGGGAGCTGTTTTTT. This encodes CASSITSGGNTGELFF.

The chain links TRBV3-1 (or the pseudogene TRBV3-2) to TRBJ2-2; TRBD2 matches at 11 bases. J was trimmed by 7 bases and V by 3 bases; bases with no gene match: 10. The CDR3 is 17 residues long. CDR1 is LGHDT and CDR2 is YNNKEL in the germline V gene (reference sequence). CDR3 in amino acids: CASSQGLAGGPVGELFF. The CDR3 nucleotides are TGTGCCAGCAGCCAGGGTTTAGCGGGAGGGCCCGTCGGGGAGCTGTTTTTT.

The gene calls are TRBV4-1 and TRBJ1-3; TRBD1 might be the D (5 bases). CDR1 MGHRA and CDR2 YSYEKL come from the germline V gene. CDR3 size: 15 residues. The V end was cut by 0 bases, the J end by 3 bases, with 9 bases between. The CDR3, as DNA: TGCGCCAGCAGCCAAGATCCCAGGGTTGGAAACACCATATATTTT. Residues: CASSQDPRVGNTIYF.

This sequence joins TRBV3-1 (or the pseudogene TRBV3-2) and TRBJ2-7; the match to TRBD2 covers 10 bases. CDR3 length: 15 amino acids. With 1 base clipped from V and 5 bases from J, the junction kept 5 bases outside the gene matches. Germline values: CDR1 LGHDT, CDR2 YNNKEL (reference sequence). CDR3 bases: TGTGCCAGCAGCCAAGGGGCTAGCGGGAGCCACGAGCAGTACTTC. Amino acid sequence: CASSQGASGSHEQYF.

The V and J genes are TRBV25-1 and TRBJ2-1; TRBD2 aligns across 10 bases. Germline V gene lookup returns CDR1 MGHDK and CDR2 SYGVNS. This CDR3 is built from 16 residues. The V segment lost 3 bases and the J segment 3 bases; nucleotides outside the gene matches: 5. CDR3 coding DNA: TGTGCCAGCAGTGACTGGACTAGCGGAGGCTACAATGAGCAGTTCTTC. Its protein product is CASSDWTSGGYNEQFF.

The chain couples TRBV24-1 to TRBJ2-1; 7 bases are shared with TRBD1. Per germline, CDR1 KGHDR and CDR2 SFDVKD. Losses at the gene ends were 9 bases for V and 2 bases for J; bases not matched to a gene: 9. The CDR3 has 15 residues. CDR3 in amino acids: CATSLEGAPYNEQFF. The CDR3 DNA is TGTGCCACCTCTCTAGAGGGGGCCCCCTACAATGAGCAGTTCTTC.